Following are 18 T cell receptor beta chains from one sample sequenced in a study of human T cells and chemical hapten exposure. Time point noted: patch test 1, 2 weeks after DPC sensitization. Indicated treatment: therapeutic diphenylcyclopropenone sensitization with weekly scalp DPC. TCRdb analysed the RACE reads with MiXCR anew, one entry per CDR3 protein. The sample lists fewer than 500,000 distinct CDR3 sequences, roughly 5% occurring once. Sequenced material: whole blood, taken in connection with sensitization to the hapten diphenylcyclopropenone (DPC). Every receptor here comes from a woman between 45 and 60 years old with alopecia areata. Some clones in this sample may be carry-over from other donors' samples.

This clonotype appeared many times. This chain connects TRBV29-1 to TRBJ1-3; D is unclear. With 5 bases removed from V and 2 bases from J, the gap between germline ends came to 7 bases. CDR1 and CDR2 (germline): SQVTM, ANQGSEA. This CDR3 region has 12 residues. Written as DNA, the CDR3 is TGCAGCGTTTCCCAGACTGGAAACACCATATATTTT. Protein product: CSVSQTGNTIYF.

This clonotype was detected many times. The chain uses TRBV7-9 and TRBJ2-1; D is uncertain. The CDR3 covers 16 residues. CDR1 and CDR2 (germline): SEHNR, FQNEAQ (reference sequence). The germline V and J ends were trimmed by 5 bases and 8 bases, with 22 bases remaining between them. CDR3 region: CASSPLFAGRSYEQFF. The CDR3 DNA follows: TGTGCCAGCAGCCCCCTTTTTGCAGGACGGAGCTATGAGCAGTTCTTC.

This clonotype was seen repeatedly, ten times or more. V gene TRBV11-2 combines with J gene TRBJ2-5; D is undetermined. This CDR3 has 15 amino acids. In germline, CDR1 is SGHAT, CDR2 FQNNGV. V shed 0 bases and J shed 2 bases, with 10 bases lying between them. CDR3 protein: CASSLDRPVQETQYF. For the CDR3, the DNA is TGTGCCAGCAGCTTAGATCGACCCGTTCAAGAGACCCAGTACTTC.

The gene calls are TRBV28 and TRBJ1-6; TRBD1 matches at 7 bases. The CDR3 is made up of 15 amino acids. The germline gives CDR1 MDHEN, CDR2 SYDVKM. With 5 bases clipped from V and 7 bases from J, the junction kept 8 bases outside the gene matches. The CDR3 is CASSPPTGSNSPLHF. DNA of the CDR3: TGTGCCAGCAGTCCACCGACAGGGTCGAATTCACCCCTCCACTTT.

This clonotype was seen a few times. The CDR3 reads CASSLAHFEQYF. The CDR3 DNA is TGTGCCAGCAGTTTAGCCCATTTTGAGCAGTACTTC. This rearrangement joins TRBV28 to TRBJ2-7; no reliable D call. This CDR3 comprises 12 residues. Germline values: CDR1 MDHEN, CDR2 SYDVKM. The germline V and J ends were trimmed by 2 bases and 7 bases, with 9 bases remaining between them.

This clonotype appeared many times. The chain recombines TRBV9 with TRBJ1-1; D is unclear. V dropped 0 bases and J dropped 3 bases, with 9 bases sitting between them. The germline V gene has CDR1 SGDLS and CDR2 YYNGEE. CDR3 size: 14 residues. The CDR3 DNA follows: TGTGCCAGCAGCGTAGTCGCGGCTGACACTGAAGCTTTCTTT. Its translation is CASSVVAADTEAFF.

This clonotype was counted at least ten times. The CDR3 sequence is CASSKGAQGAQDYTF. CDR3 nucleotides: TGTGCCAGCAGCAAGGGGGCACAGGGGGCTCAGGACTACACCTTC. The gene calls are TRBV7-9 and TRBJ1-2, with 9 bases matching TRBD1. The CDR3 sequence is 15 residues long. Looked up from germline, CDR1 is SEHNR and CDR2 is FQNEAQ (reference sequence). V was clipped by 5 bases and J by 10 bases; unmatched bases: 14.

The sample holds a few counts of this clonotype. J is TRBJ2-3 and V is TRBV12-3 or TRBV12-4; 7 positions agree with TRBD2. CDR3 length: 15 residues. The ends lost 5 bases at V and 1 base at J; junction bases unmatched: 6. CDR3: CASSRSGKGTDTQYF. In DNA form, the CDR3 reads TGTGCCAGCAGTAGAAGCGGGAAGGGCACAGATACGCAGTATTTT.

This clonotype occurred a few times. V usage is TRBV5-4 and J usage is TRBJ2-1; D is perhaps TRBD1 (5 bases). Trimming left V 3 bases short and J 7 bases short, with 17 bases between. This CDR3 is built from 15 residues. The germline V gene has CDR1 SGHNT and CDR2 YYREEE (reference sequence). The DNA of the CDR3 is TGTGCCAGCAGCTACGTGACAGAAGGGTTGAATGAGCAGTTCTTC. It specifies CASSYVTEGLNEQFF.

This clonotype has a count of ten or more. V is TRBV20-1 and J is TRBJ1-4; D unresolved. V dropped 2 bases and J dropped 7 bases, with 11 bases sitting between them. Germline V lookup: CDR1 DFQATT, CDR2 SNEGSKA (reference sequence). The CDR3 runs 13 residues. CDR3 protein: CSARQPVTEKLFF. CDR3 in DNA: TGCAGTGCTAGACAACCTGTTACTGAAAAACTGTTTTTT.

The CDR3 sequence is CSAPQGQGAYEQYF. In nucleotides, the CDR3 is TGCAGTGCCCCGCAAGGACAGGGGGCATACGAGCAGTACTTC. V is TRBV20-1 and J is TRBJ2-7; 11 bases align to TRBD1. The ends lost 6 bases at V and 4 bases at J; junction bases unmatched: 8. This CDR3 is built from 14 residues. Looked up from germline, CDR1 is DFQATT and CDR2 is SNEGSKA (reference sequence).

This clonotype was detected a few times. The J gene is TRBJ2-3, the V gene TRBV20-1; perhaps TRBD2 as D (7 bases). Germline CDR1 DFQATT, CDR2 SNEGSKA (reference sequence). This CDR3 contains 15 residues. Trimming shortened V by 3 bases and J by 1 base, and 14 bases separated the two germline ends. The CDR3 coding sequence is TGCAGTGCTAGCACCGGGGGGCAAGGCACAGATACGCAGTATTTT. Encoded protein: CSASTGGQGTDTQYF.

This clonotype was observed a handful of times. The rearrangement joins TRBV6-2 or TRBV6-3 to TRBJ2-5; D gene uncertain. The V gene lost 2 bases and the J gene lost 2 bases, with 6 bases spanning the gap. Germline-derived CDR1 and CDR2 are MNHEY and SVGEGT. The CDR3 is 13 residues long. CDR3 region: CASSYDLQETQYF. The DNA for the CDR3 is TGTGCCAGCAGTTACGACCTACAAGAGACCCAGTACTTC.

Here the CDR3 reads CASSLGRGPGGAGYTF. CDR3 sequence (DNA): TGTGCCAGCAGCTTGGGCAGGGGGCCCGGTGGTGCGGGCTACACCTTC. This sequence joins TRBV7-8 and TRBJ1-2, with 8 bases matching TRBD1. The CDR3 is made up of 16 amino acids. V gave up 3 bases and J gave up 8 bases; unmatched junction bases: 14. The germline gives CDR1 SGHVS, CDR2 FQNEAQ.

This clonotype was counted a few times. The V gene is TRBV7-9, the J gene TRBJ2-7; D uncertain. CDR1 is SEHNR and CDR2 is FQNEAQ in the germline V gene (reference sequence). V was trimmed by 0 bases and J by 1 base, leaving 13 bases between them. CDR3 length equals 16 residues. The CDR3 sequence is CASSLAVGVRSYEQYF. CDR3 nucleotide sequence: TGTGCCAGCAGCTTAGCTGTGGGTGTGAGGTCCTACGAGCAGTACTTC.

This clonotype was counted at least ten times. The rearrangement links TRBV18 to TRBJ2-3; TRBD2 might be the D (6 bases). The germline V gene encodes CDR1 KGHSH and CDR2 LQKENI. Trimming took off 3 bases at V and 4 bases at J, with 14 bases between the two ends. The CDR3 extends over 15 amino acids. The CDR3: CASSPGTGAADTQYF. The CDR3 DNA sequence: TGTGCCAGCTCACCTGGAACGGGAGCGGCAGATACGCAGTATTTT.

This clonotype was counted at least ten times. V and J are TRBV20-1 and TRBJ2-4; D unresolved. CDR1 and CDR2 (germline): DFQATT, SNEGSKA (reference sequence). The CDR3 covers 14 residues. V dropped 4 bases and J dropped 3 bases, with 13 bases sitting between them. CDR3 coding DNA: TGCAGTGCTACTCCTATTGGCGGCAAAAACATTCAGTACTTC. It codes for CSATPIGGKNIQYF.

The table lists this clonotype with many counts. The CDR3 sequence: CASSQDAAGKSTEAFF. As DNA, the CDR3 is TGCGCCAGCAGCCAAGATGCAGCGGGCAAGTCAACTGAAGCTTTCTTT. The V call is TRBV4-3, the J call TRBJ1-1; D is unresolved. Germline lookup yields CDR1 LGHNA and CDR2 YSLEER. CDR3 length: 16 residues. V was trimmed by 0 bases and J by 5 bases, leaving 16 bases between them.